These T cell receptor beta chains were read from a single sample in a study of T cells in Graves' hyperthyroidism and ophthalmopathy. One entry per CDR3 protein results from TCRdb running MiXCR on the multiplex PCR reads. The sample lists around 350,000 distinct CDR3 sequences, 20% to 25% seen once, with less than 75% in the top ten. The material sequenced was blood. These receptors came from a man aged 45-65 years with Graves' hyperthyroidism. CDR3s include the opening cysteine and the closing phenylalanine or tryptophan. A D gene is named only where the DNA matches it firmly. Not all rows give a size; the values are once, few, many and, for expanded clones, a class.

>few|TRBV5-1|.|TRBJ2-3|13
TGCGCCAGCAGCTTGATCGGCACAGATACGCAGTATTTT
CASSLIGTDTQYF
>few|TRBV3-1|TRBD1|TRBJ2-4|14
TGTGCCAGCAGCCTTCGGACAGGGGGGAACATTCAGTACTTC
CASSLRTGGNIQYF
>many|TRBV2|TRBD1|TRBJ2-7|16
TGTGCCAGCAGTGCCAGACAGGGGGGTGGCTACTACGAGCAGTACTTC
CASSARQGGGYYEQYF
>.|TRBV28|.|TRBJ2-6|16
TGTGCCAGCAGCCGCGGACCGATCTCTGGGGCCAACGTCCTGACTTTC
CASSRGPISGANVLTF
>few|TRBV5-1|.|TRBJ2-2|17
TGCGCCAGCAGCTTCTCGCCCACCAGTGCAAACACCGGGGAGCTGTTTTTT
CASSFSPTSANTGELFF
>many|TRBV6-1|TRBD1|TRBJ2-7|14
TGTGCCAGCAGTGAATACGGGACAGCTTACGAGCAGTACTTC
CASSEYGTAYEQYF
>few|TRBV14|TRBD2|TRBJ2-1|16
TGTGCCAGCAGCCAAGGGGCTAGCGGGAGGTACAATGAGCAGTTCTTC
CASSQGASGRYNEQFF
>.|TRBV7-9|.|TRBJ1-4|14
TGTGCCAGCAGCTTTATGGGATCTGGGGGAAAACTGTTTTTT
CASSFMGSGGKLFF
>.|TRBV5-1|TRBD2|TRBJ2-1|18
TGCGCCAGCAGCTTGAGGGCTAGCGGTAGGAGCTCCTACAATGAGCAGTTCTTC
CASSLRASGRSSYNEQFF
>few|TRBV3-1|.|TRBJ2-2|14
TGTGCCAGCAGCCTTCTTTCCCCCGACGGGGAGCTGTTTTTT
CASSLLSPDGELFF
>.|TRBV30|.|TRBJ2-7|12
TGTGCCTGGAGTGTACCTGGTAGCGGGCAGTACTTC
CAWSVPGSGQYF
>few|TRBV20-1|.|TRBJ2-2|14
TGCAGTGCTAGAGTCCTGGGGAACACCGGGGAGCTGTTTTTT
CSARVLGNTGELFF
>.|TRBV20-1|.|TRBJ2-1|10
TGCAGTGCTGTTAAGCGTGAGCAGTTCTTC
CSAVKREQFF
>many|TRBV7-9|.|TRBJ1-6|14
TGTGCCAGCAGCGCCGGGACACAAAATTCACCCCTCCACTTT
CASSAGTQNSPLHF
>many|TRBV7-9|.|TRBJ2-5|12
TGTGCCAGCAGCCTTACTTCAGAGACCCAGTACTTC
CASSLTSETQYF
>.|TRBV5-1|TRBD2|TRBJ2-2|17
TGCGCCAGCAGCCCCACATTAGCGGGGGCGAACACCGGGGAGCTGTTTTTT
CASSPTLAGANTGELFF
>.|TRBV7-2|.|TRBJ2-7|13
TGTGCCAGCAGCTTAGGCCCAGTGGGCGAGCAGTACTTC
CASSLGPVGEQYF